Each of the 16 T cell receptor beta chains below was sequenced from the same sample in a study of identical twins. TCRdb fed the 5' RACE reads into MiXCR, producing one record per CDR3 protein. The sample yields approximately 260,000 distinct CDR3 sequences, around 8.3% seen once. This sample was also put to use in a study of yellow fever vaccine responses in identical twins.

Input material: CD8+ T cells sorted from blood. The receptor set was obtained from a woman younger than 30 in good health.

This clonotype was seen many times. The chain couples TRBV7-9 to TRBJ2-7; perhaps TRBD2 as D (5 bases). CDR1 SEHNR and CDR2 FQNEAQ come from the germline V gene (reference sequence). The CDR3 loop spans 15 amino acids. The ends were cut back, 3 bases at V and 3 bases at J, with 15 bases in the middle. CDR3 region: CASSLPSGYVYEQYF. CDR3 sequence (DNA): TGTGCCAGCAGCTTGCCCAGCGGCTACGTCTACGAGCAGTACTTC.

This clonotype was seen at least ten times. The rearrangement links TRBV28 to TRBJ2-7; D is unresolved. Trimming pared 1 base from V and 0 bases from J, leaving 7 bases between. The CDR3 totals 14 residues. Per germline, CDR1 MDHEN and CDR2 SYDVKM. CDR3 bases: TGTGCCAGCAGTTTATCACCGAGCTCCTACGAGCAGTACTTC. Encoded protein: CASSLSPSSYEQYF. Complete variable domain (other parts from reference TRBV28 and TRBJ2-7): DVKVTQSSRYLVKRTGEKVFLECVQDMDHENMFWYRQDPGLGLRLIYFSYDVKMKEKGDIPEGYSVSREKKERFSLILESASTNQTSMYLCASSLSPSSYEQYFGPGTRLTVT.

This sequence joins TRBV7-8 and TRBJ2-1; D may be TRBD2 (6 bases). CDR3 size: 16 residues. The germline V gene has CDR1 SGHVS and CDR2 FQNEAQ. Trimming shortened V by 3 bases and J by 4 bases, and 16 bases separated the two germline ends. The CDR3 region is CASSLPLGLTYNEQFF. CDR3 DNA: TGTGCCAGCAGCTTGCCCTTGGGACTGACATACAATGAGCAGTTCTTC.

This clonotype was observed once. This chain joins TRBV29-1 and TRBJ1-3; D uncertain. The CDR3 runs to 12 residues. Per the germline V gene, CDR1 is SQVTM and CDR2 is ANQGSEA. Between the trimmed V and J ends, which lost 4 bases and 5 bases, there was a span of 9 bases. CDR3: CSVAGLRNTIYF. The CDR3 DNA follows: TGCAGCGTTGCCGGTCTAAGAAACACCATATATTTT.

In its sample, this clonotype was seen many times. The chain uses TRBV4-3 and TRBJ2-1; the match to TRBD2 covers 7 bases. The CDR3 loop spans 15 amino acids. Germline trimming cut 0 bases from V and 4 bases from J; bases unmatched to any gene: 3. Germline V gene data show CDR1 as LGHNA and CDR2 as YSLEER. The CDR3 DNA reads TGCGCCAGCAGCCAAGAATGGCGGGAGTACAATGAGCAGTTCTTC. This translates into CASSQEWREYNEQFF.

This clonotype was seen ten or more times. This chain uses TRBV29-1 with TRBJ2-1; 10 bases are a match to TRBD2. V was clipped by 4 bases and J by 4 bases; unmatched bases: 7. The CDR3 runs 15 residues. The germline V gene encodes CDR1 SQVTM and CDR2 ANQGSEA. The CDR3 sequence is CSVAPGTSAYNEQFF. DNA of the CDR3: TGCAGCGTTGCTCCCGGGACTAGCGCTTACAATGAGCAGTTCTTC.

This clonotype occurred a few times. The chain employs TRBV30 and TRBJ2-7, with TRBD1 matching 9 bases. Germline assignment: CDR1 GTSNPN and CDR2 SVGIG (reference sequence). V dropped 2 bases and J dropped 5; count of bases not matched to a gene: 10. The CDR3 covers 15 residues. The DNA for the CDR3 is TGTGCCTGGAGTAACCGGGACAGGGTGTGGGACGAGCAGTACTTC. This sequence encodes CAWSNRDRVWDEQYF.

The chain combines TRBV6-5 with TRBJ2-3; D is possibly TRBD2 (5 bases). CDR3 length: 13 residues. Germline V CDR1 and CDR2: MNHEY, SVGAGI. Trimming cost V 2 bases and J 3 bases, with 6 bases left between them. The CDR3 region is CASSYGGTDTQYF. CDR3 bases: TGTGCCAGCAGTTACGGCGGGACAGATACGCAGTATTTT.

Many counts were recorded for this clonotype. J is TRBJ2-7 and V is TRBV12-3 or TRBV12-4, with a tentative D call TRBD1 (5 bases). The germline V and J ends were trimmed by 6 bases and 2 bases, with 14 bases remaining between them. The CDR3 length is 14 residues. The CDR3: CASSPATDTYEQYF. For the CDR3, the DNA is TGTGCCAGCAGCCCCGCGACGGACACCTACGAGCAGTACTTC.

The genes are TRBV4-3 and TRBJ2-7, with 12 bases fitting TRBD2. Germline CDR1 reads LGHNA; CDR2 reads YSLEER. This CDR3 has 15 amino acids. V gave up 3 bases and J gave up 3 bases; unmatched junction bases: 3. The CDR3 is CASSQTSGSFYEQYF. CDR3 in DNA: TGCGCCAGCAGCCAGACTAGCGGGAGTTTCTACGAGCAGTACTTC.

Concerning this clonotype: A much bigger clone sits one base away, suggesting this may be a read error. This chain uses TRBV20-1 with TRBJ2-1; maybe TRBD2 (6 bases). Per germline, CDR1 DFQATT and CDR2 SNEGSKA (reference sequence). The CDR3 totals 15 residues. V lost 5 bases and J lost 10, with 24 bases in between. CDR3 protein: CSAHYRDSFAKEQFF. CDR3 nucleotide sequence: TGCAGTGCTCATTACCGGGACTCCTTTGCAAAAGAGCAGTTCTTC.

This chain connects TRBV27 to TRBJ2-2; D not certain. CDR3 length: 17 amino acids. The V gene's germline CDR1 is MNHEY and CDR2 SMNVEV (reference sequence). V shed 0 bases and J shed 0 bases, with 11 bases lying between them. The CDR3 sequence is CASSLSDGSANTGELFF. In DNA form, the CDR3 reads TGTGCCAGCAGTTTATCGGACGGTTCCGCGAACACCGGGGAGCTGTTTTTT.

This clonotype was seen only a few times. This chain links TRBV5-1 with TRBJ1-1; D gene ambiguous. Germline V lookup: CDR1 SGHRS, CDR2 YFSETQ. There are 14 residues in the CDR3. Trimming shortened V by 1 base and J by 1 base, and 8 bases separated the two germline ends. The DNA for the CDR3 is TGCGCCAGCAGCTTGTACGAGACGAACACTGAAGCTTTCTTT. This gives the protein CASSLYETNTEAFF.

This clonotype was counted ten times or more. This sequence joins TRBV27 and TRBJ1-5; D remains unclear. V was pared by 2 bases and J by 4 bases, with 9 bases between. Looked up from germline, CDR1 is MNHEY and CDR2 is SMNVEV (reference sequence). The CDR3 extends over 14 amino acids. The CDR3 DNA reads TGTGCCAGCAGTTTAGGACGGGCAAATCAGCCCCAGCATTTT. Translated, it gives CASSLGRANQPQHF.

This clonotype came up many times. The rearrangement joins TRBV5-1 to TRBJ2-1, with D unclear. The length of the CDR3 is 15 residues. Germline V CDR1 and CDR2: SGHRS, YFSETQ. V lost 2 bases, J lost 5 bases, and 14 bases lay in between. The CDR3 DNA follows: TGCGCCAGCAGCTTTTCTAGGACCCGTAACAATGAGCAGTTCTTC. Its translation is CASSFSRTRNNEQFF. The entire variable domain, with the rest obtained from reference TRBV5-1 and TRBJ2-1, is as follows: KAGVTQTPRYLIKTRGQQVTLSCSPISGHRSVSWYQQTPGQGLQFLFEYFSETQRNKGNFPGRFSGRQFSNSRSEMNVSTLELGDSALYLCASSFSRTRNNEQFFGPGTRLTVL.

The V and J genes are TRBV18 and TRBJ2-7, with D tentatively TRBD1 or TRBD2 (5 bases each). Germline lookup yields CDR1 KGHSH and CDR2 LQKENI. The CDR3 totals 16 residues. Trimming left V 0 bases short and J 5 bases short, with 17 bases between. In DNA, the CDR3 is TGTGCCAGCTCACCACCGGGGGTAGGGAGTTTCCACGAGCAGTACTTC. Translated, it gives CASSPPGVGSFHEQYF.